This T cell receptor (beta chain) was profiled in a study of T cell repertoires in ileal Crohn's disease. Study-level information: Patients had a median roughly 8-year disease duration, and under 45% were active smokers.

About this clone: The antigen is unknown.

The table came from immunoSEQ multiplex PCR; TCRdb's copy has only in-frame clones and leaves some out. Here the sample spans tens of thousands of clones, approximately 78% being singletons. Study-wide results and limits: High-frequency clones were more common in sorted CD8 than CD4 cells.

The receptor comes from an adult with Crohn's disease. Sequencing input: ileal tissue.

CDR3 in amino acids: CASSKVGQGTYEQYF. CDR3 nucleotides: TGCGCCAGCAGCAAGGTGGGACAGGGGACCTACGAGCAGTACTTC. V is TRBV5-1 and J is TRBJ2-7; 10 nucleotides match TRBD1. The germline CDR1 and CDR2 sequences are SGHRS and YFSETQ. This CDR3 has 15 amino acids. V lost 4 bases, J lost 2 bases, and 6 bases stayed unmatched.